This TCR beta chain was found in a study of blood T cell repertoires in COVID-19. Study-wide context: The cDNA or gDNA used as material had been derived from T cells, B-cell-depleted T cells, or PBMCs.

Details on this clone: Germline and junction disagree at one end, which may indicate a read error.

Clones were sequenced by immunoSEQ multiplex PCR, and TCRdb holds only the in-frame ones, with some missing. The table lists roughly 140,000 clones, more than 85% of them singletons, with 2% to 3% in the top ten. The sample comprised peripheral blood. The clonotype comes from an older woman with acute or convalescent COVID-19.

CDR3 bases: TGTGCCAGCAGCCCTAGCGGGTGGAACCCCGGGGAGCTGTTTTTT. Its protein is CASSPSGWNPGELFF. The genes are TRBV5-8 and TRBJ2-2; 8 nucleotides agree with TRBD2. Germline assignment: CDR1 SGHTS and CDR2 YDEGEE. There are 15 residues in the CDR3.